Listed below are T cell receptor beta chains from one sample, sequenced in a study of T cells after posttransplantation cyclophosphamide. TCRdb's table, derived via immunoSEQ multiplex PCR, lists solely in-frame clones and lacks some. This sample has some 61,000 clones, with around 93% found just once. The sequencing input was PBMCs. Source of these receptors: a woman younger than 45 in good health and a related stem cell transplant donor. Both conserved end residues are part of each CDR3. Fields, in order: J gene, D gene, clone size, V gene, CDR3 protein, CDR3 DNA. A D gene is named only where the DNA matches it firmly. Some rows mark clone size as missing; the rest say once, few, many or name a class of expanded clone.

j_call: TRBJ1-3
d_call: -
clone_size: -
v_call: TRBV14
cdr3_aa: CASSQQRLVIYF
cdr3_nt: TGTGCCAGCAGCCAACAGCGCTTAGTCATATATTTT

j_call: TRBJ1-1
d_call: -
clone_size: -
v_call: TRBV7-2
cdr3_aa: CASRFTMNTEAFF
cdr3_nt: TGTGCCAGCAGGTTCACCATGAACACTGAAGCTTTCTTT

j_call: TRBJ1-1
d_call: -
clone_size: -
v_call: TRBV6-6
cdr3_aa: CASSYPPQHTEAFF
cdr3_nt: TGTGCCAGCAGTTACCCGCCCCAGCACACTGAAGCTTTCTTT

j_call: TRBJ2-1
d_call: TRBD2
clone_size: -
v_call: TRBV7-3
cdr3_aa: CASSLPGGPGRNEQFF
cdr3_nt: TGTGCCAGCAGCCTCCCGGGGGGGCCAGGGAGGAATGAGCAGTTCTTC

j_call: TRBJ2-7
d_call: -
clone_size: few
v_call: TRBV27
cdr3_aa: CASSLSAGTHYEQYF
cdr3_nt: TGTGCCAGCAGTTTATCTGCGGGAACCCACTACGAGCAGTACTTC

j_call: TRBJ2-5
d_call: -
clone_size: -
v_call: TRBV29-1
cdr3_aa: CSVVPDLETQYF
cdr3_nt: TGCAGCGTTGTACCAGATCTGGAGACCCAGTACTTC

j_call: TRBJ2-7
d_call: TRBD1
clone_size: -
v_call: TRBV11-3
cdr3_aa: CASSLGQGYYEQYF
cdr3_nt: TGTGCCAGCAGCTTAGGACAGGGATACTACGAGCAGTACTTC

j_call: TRBJ2-7
d_call: -
clone_size: -
v_call: TRBV28
cdr3_aa: CASSLPTVAYEQYF
cdr3_nt: TGTGCCAGCAGTTTGCCGACAGTAGCCTACGAGCAGTACTTC

j_call: TRBJ2-1
d_call: TRBD2
clone_size: -
v_call: TRBV7-9
cdr3_aa: CASSLGAGGNNEQFF
cdr3_nt: TGTGCCAGCAGCTTAGGGGCGGGGGGGAACAATGAGCAGTTCTTC

j_call: TRBJ1-3
d_call: -
clone_size: -
v_call: TRBV9
cdr3_aa: CASSVAVNTGNTIYF
cdr3_nt: TGTGCCAGCAGCGTAGCGGTGAACACTGGAAACACCATATATTTT

j_call: TRBJ2-1
d_call: TRBD1
clone_size: -
v_call: TRBV7-2
cdr3_aa: CASSDRAYYNEQFF
cdr3_nt: TGTGCCAGCTCAGACAGGGCCTACTACAATGAGCAGTTCTTC

j_call: TRBJ1-1
d_call: -
clone_size: -
v_call: TRBV28
cdr3_aa: CASSSPGATEAFF
cdr3_nt: TGTGCCAGCAGTTCCCCAGGGGCCACTGAAGCTTTCTTT

j_call: TRBJ2-2
d_call: -
clone_size: -
v_call: TRBV6-5
cdr3_aa: CASSSLQGYNTGELFF
cdr3_nt: TGTGCCAGCAGTTCCCTACAGGGATATAACACCGGGGAGCTGTTTTTT

j_call: TRBJ1-4
d_call: TRBD1
clone_size: -
v_call: TRBV7-8
cdr3_aa: CASSLSPGQGIYNEKLFF
cdr3_nt: TGTGCCAGCAGCTTGAGCCCCGGACAGGGGATTTATAATGAAAAACTGTTTTTT

j_call: TRBJ2-1
d_call: -
clone_size: few
v_call: TRBV6-6
cdr3_aa: CASSYRHEQFF
cdr3_nt: TGTGCCAGCAGTTACCGGCATGAGCAGTTCTTC

j_call: TRBJ2-3
d_call: -
clone_size: -
v_call: TRBV7-9
cdr3_aa: CASSLAAGAHTDTQYF
cdr3_nt: TGTGCCAGCAGCTTAGCGGCGGGGGCACACACAGATACGCAGTATTTT

j_call: TRBJ2-2
d_call: -
clone_size: -
v_call: TRBV7-3
cdr3_aa: CASKRSPGDTGELFF
cdr3_nt: TGTGCCAGCAAAAGATCGCCCGGTGACACCGGGGAGCTGTTTTTT

j_call: TRBJ1-2
d_call: -
clone_size: -
v_call: TRBV5-6
cdr3_aa: CASRIPGSYGYTF
cdr3_nt: TGTGCCAGCAGGATACCCGGGAGCTATGGCTACACCTTC

j_call: TRBJ2-7
d_call: -
clone_size: -
v_call: TRBV6-5
cdr3_aa: CASSSNRQGLREQYF
cdr3_nt: TGTGCCAGCAGTTCAAATCGACAGGGACTACGCGAGCAGTACTTC

j_call: TRBJ1-5
d_call: -
clone_size: -
v_call: TRBV5-1
cdr3_aa: CASSLGAGSQPQHF
cdr3_nt: TGCGCCAGCAGCTTAGGGGCAGGTAGTCAGCCCCAGCATTTT

j_call: TRBJ2-5
d_call: -
clone_size: -
v_call: TRBV5-1
cdr3_aa: CASSLAETQYF
cdr3_nt: TGCGCCAGCAGCTTGGCGGAGACCCAGTACTTC

j_call: TRBJ2-3
d_call: TRBD2
clone_size: -
v_call: TRBV7-2
cdr3_aa: CASSSGGLAGDTQYF
cdr3_nt: TGTGCCAGCAGCTCGGGCGGGCTAGCGGGAGATACGCAGTATTTT